A single sample gave rise to the 8 T cell receptor beta chains below, sequenced in a study of neoadjuvant nivolumab and ipilimumab in lung cancer. Method: immunoSEQ multiplex PCR; TCRdb's copy keeps in-frame clones and lacks some. The data contain roughly 23,000 clones, less than 85% of them seen just once; the ten biggest clones take up about 23%. Source: peripheral blood, taken before neoadjuvant nivolumab, alone or with ipilimumab. All receptors come from an adult with non-small cell lung cancer.

V and J are TRBV2 and TRBJ2-1, with D possibly TRBD2 on 5 matching bases. The CDR3 runs 14 residues. Per the germline V gene, CDR1 is SNHLY and CDR2 is FYNNEI. V was pared by 0 bases and J by 8 bases, with 11 bases between. In DNA form, the CDR3 reads TGTGCCAGCAGTGAAGCATCTCGGGAAGATGAGCAGTTCTTC. Encoded protein: CASSEASREDEQFF.

The V gene is TRBV5-1, the J gene TRBJ2-7; tentatively, D is TRBD1 (6 bases). The CDR3 is 16 residues long. The germline gives CDR1 SGHRS, CDR2 YFSETQ. The V end lost 0 bases, the J end lost 1 base, and 14 bases lay between the germline ends. This CDR3 is CASSLVATGQSYEQYF. Here the CDR3 DNA reads TGCGCCAGCAGCTTGGTAGCAACAGGGCAGTCCTACGAGCAGTACTTC.

V and J are TRBV27 and TRBJ2-1; maybe TRBD2 (6 bases). The germline CDR1 and CDR2 sequences are MNHEY and SMNVEV (reference sequence). The length of the CDR3 is 12 residues. Trimming removed 6 bases at V and 11 bases at J, with 14 bases between. The CDR3, as DNA: TGTGCCAGCAGCCGCGTAGCGGAGCAGCAGTTCTTC. It encodes CASSRVAEQQFF.

The chain links TRBV9 to TRBJ2-3; maybe TRBD1 (5 bases). Germline V gene lookup returns CDR1 SGDLS and CDR2 YYNGEE. Trimming stripped 3 bases from V and 3 bases from J, with 11 bases between. The CDR3 is 14 amino acids. In DNA form, the CDR3 reads TGTGCCAGCAGCGAGCAGGGCGTGACAGATACGCAGTATTTT. Residues: CASSEQGVTDTQYF.

This chain links TRBV11-3 with TRBJ2-1; 11 bases agree with TRBD2. CDR1 is SGHNT, CDR2 YENEEA, per germline. V gave up 5 bases and J gave up 6 bases; unmatched junction bases: 6. The CDR3 totals 15 residues. For the CDR3, the DNA is TGTGCCAGCAGCCGCGGGACTAGCGGCGCCAATGAGCAGTTCTTC. It encodes CASSRGTSGANEQFF. The whole variable domain, remainder taken from reference TRBV11-3 and TRBJ2-1, is EAGVVQSPRYKIIEKKQPVAFWCNPISGHNTLYWYLQNLGQGPELLIRYENEEAVDDSQLPKDRFSAERLKGVDSTLKIQPAELGDSAVYLCASSRGTSGANEQFFGPGTRLTVL.

This clone was observed a handful of times. V usage is TRBV5-1 and J usage is TRBJ1-1; D ambiguous. V shed 7 bases and J shed 1 base, with 17 bases lying between them. Germline values: CDR1 SGHRS, CDR2 YFSETQ. The CDR3 has 15 residues. CDR3 amino acids: CASHSVRHTNTEAFF. The CDR3, as DNA: TGCGCCAGCCACTCGGTGCGACACACGAACACTGAAGCTTTCTTT.

This clone was recorded a few times. V and J are TRBV2 and TRBJ1-5; D might be TRBD1 (5 bases). CDR3 size: 17 residues. CDR1 is SNHLY and CDR2 is FYNNEI in the germline V gene. The ends were cut back, 5 bases at V and 1 base at J, with 18 bases in the middle. The CDR3 DNA reads as TGTGCCAGCAGTAGGGGCGTAATGCGATCAAGCAATCAGCCCCAGCATTTT. Encoded protein: CASSRGVMRSSNQPQHF.

CDR3 sequence reads: CASSLTGGMNTEAFF. CDR3 bases: TGTGCCAGCAGCTTAACAGGGGGCATGAACACTGAAGCTTTCTTT. The chain carries TRBV11-1 and TRBJ1-1; 9 bases agree with TRBD1. The CDR3 has 15 residues. J lost 0 bases, V lost 2 bases, and 1 base had no gene match. Per germline, CDR1 SGHAT and CDR2 FQDESV (reference sequence). Variable domain in full (rest from reference TRBV11-1 and TRBJ1-1): EAEVAQSPRYKITEKSQAVAFWCDPISGHATLYWYRQILGQGPELLVQFQDESVVDDSQLPKDRFSAERLKGVDSTLKIQPAELGDSAMYLCASSLTGGMNTEAFFGQGTRLTVV.